This T cell receptor beta chain stems from a study of OX40 agonist ivuxolimab in advanced cancers. As for the study in general: Patients' therapy was ivuxolimab, an antibody that acts as an agonist of OX40 (CD134). Patients achieving partial responses numbered three: one hepatocellular carcinoma case and two cutaneous melanoma cases.

Autoimmune disease history or systemic immunosuppression led to patient exclusion. Blood specimens came from baseline, cycle 4 day 1, and cycle 7 day 1. CDR3 length: 13 amino acids. Deletions cut 8 bases from V and 6 bases from J, with 14 bases between. Germline V gene sequence: CDR1 LNHDA, CDR2 SQIVND (reference sequence). Sequenced by immunoSEQ multiplex PCR; TCRdb stores in-frame clones only, minus some. The data contain 40,000 to 45,000 clones, roughly 84% of them singletons. V usage is TRBV19 and J usage is TRBJ1-5; D call uncertain. This sample comprised CD4+ or CD8+ T cells sorted from blood, obtained in a trial of the OX40 agonist ivuxolimab. This sequence was found in an adult with an advanced solid tumor such as melanoma, head and neck, liver or kidney cancer. CDR3 in DNA: TGTGCCAGTTCGGGCCCGGGCTTTCAGCCCCAGCATTTT. Its translation: CASSGPGFQPQHF.